Below are 9 T cell receptor beta chains sequenced from a single sample in a study of blood T cells in healthy people across ages. Sample-barcoded 5' priming and a J-beta primer mix drove a second PCR of roughly 7 to 11 cycles. MiXCR, applied by TCRdb to the 5' RACE reads, yields one record per CDR3 protein. The repertoire holds roughly 1,300,000 distinct CDR3 sequences, with around 59% as singletons. The material sequenced was blood. The source is a man younger than 35 in good health.

The rearrangement links TRBV5-1 to TRBJ1-1; no clear D gene. The CDR3 sequence is 15 residues long. Trimming cost V 0 bases and J 4 bases, with 13 bases left between them. Germline values: CDR1 SGHRS, CDR2 YFSETQ. CDR3 sequence (DNA): TGCGCCAGCAGCTTGGTCGCGGTAGAGGGCACTGAAGCTTTCTTT. This encodes CASSLVAVEGTEAFF.

The V and J genes are TRBV20-1 and TRBJ1-1, with 7 bases identical to TRBD1. After removal of 3 bases from V and 6 bases from J, the junction contained 10 bases not matched to a gene. Germline V gene sequence: CDR1 DFQATT, CDR2 SNEGSKA (reference sequence). There are 14 residues in the CDR3. The CDR3 nucleotides are TGCAGTGCTAGTAGTTCAGGGGGACTATCTGAAGCTTTCTTT. Amino acid sequence: CSASSSGGLSEAFF.

The chain is built from TRBV12-3 or TRBV12-4 and TRBJ1-1; D remains unclear. Trimming left V 3 bases short and J 3 bases short, with 11 bases between. The CDR3 has 14 residues. The CDR3: CASSFGPLDTEAFF. CDR3 coding DNA: TGTGCCAGCAGTTTCGGACCTCTGGACACTGAAGCTTTCTTT.

J is TRBJ1-5 and V is TRBV27; TRBD1 aligns across 7 bases. The CDR3 spans 14 residues. Looked up from germline, CDR1 is MNHEY and CDR2 is SMNVEV (reference sequence). V dropped 8 bases and J dropped 7; count of bases not matched to a gene: 11. CDR3 bases: TGTGCCAGCGGACCTCGCTCAGGGGGACAGCCCCAGCATTTT. Protein product: CASGPRSGGQPQHF.

This clonotype has more than one count but fewer than ten. DNA for the CDR3: TGCAGTGCTAGAGATGGGACGCACTGGCATGGCTACACCTTC. Amino acids: CSARDGTHWHGYTF. The gene calls are TRBV20-1 and TRBJ1-2, with D tentatively TRBD1 (5 bases). The CDR3 sequence is 14 residues long. The germline V gene encodes CDR1 DFQATT and CDR2 SNEGSKA (reference sequence). The V end lost 0 bases, the J end lost 6 bases, and 14 bases lay between the germline ends.

This clonotype was recorded a few times. V is TRBV11-2 and J is TRBJ2-1; 8 bases line up with TRBD2. CDR1 and CDR2 from the germline V gene are SGHAT and FQNNGV. This CDR3 is built from 18 residues. The trim removed 5 bases at V and 7 bases at J, leaving 19 bases unmatched. The CDR3 loop reads CASSPTTHGRATGNEQFF. CDR3 coding DNA: TGTGCCAGCAGCCCCACCACTCACGGGAGGGCCACCGGAAATGAGCAGTTCTTC.

The rearrangement links TRBV5-1 to TRBJ2-4; 8 nucleotides line up with TRBD2. The DNA matches TRBJ2-7 better at its end, which makes the J call doubtful. Germline V CDR1 and CDR2: SGHRS, YFSETQ. The CDR3 spans 14 residues. The CDR3 loop is CASSRTSKVYEQYF. As DNA, the CDR3 is TGCGCCAGCAGCAGGACTAGCAAGGTCTACGAGCAGTACTTC.

This chain connects TRBV20-1 to TRBJ2-1; D is undetermined. This CDR3 has 13 residues. Trimming removed 3 bases at V and 6 bases at J, with 12 bases between. Germline loops: CDR1 DFQATT, CDR2 SNEGSKA (reference sequence). The chain's CDR3 is CSARVVSRNEQFF. Written as DNA, the CDR3 is TGCAGTGCTAGGGTGGTCTCGCGCAATGAGCAGTTCTTC.

About this clonotype itself: At one boundary the junction diverges from the germline segment, which might be a read error. The chain combines TRBV2 with TRBJ2-7, with unresolved D. The DNA matches TRBJ2-5 better at its end, which makes the J call doubtful. The length of the CDR3 is 12 residues. The germline V gene encodes CDR1 SNHLY and CDR2 FYNNEI. Written as DNA, the CDR3 is TGTCCCAGCAGCCAGCCTACAGAGACCCAGTACTTC. Amino acid sequence: CPSSQPTETQYF.